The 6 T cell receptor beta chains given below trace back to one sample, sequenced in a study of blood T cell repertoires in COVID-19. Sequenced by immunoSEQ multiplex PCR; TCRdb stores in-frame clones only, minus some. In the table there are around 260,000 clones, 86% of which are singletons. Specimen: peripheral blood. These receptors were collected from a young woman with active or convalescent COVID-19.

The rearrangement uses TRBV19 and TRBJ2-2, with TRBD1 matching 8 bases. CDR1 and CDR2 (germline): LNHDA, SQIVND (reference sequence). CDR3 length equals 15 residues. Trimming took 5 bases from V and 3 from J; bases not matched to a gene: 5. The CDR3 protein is CASSLGQGDTGELFF. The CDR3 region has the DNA TGTGCCAGTAGTTTAGGACAGGGCGACACCGGGGAGCTGTTTTTT.

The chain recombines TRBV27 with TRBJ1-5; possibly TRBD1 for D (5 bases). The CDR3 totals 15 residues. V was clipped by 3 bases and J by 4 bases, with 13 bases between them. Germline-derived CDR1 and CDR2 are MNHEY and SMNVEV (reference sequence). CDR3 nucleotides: TGTGCCAGCAGTTTGGGGCAGGGTAGGAATCAGCCCCAGCATTTT. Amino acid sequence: CASSLGQGRNQPQHF.

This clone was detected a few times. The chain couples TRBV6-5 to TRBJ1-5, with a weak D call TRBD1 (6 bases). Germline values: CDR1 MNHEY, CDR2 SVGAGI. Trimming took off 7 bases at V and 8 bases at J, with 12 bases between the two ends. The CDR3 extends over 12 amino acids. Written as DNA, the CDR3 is TGTGCCAGCAAGGGGGTATTGGAGCCCCAGCATTTT. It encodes CASKGVLEPQHF.

The CDR3 sequence: CASLDREAKNIQYF. The DNA of the CDR3 is TGTGCCAGCCTAGACAGGGAAGCCAAAAACATTCAGTACTTC. The chain is built from TRBV19 and TRBJ2-4; 7 bases are a match to TRBD1. In germline, CDR1 is LNHDA, CDR2 SQIVND (reference sequence). V shed 9 bases and J 0 bases; nucleotides not matched to a gene: 5. The CDR3 is 14 residues long.

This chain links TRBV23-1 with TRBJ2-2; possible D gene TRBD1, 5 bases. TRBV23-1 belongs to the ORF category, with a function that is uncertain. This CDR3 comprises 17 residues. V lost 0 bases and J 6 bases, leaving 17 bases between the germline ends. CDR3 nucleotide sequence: TGCGCCAGCAGTCAATCGAAACTCGGCAGGGTTGCCGGGGAGCTGTTTTTT. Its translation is CASSQSKLGRVAGELFF.

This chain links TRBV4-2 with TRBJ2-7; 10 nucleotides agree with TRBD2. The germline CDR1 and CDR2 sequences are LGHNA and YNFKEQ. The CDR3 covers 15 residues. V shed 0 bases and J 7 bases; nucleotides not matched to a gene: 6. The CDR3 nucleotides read TGTGCCAGCAGCCAAGACAGCGGGGGGGCCTGGGAGCAGTACTTC. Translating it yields CASSQDSGGAWEQYF.